The rows below give T cell receptor beta chains drawn from one sample of a study of low-dose radiotherapy and immunotherapy resistance in tumors. TCRdb analysed the reads with MiXCR anew, one entry per CDR3 protein. The repertoire holds tens of thousands of distinct CDR3 sequences, with 20% to 25% as singletons. The sequences come from PBMCs, collected after low-dose radiotherapy plus immunotherapy. All receptors derive from a female donor with ovarian cancer. CDR3s include the opening cysteine and the closing phenylalanine or tryptophan. Each record gives: D gene, V gene, J gene, clone size, CDR3 protein, CDR3 DNA. The D gene is left open where the match is weak. Size values are once, few and many counts, or a class for expanded clones, and some rows have none.

TRBD2	TRBV6-2/TRBV6-3	TRBJ2-3	many	CASSLAGGRRDTQYF	TGTGCCAGCAGTTTAGCGGGAGGGCGTAGAGATACGCAGTATTTT
-	TRBV12-3/TRBV12-4	TRBJ2-3	many	CASSLALSTQYF	TGTGCCAGCAGTTTAGCGCTAAGTACGCAGTATTTT
TRBD1	TRBV6-5	TRBJ1-1	many	CASSSRPGRGGASGTEAFF	TGTGCCAGCAGTTCCCGGCCGGGTAGAGGGGGCGCCTCGGGCACTGAAGCTTTCTTT
-	TRBV5-5	TRBJ1-1	-	CASSRGDRTEAFF	TGTGCCAGCAGCAGGGGGGATCGCACTGAAGCTTTCTTT
TRBD1	TRBV4-1	TRBJ1-1	many	CASSQDDGLTGVETEAFF	TGCGCCAGCAGCCAAGATGACGGCTTGACAGGGGTTGAGACTGAAGCTTTCTTT
-	TRBV4-3	TRBJ2-1	few	CASSQEAVSYNEQFF	TGCGCCAGCAGCCAGGAAGCGGTCTCCTACAATGAGCAGTTCTTC
TRBD1	TRBV3-1	TRBJ1-1	many	CASSQDSRGGNTEAFF	TGTGCCAGCAGCCAAGATTCGCGAGGGGGCAACACTGAAGCTTTCTTT
-	TRBV7-9	TRBJ2-7	many	CASSRDRNYEQYF	TGTGCCAGCAGCCGTGACAGAAACTACGAGCAGTACTTC
TRBD1	TRBV6-5	TRBJ2-4	once	CASSTGAGKNIQYF	TGTGCCAGCAGTACAGGGGCTGGCAAAAACATTCAGTACTTC
-	TRBV18	TRBJ2-5	many	CASSPPTEETQYF	TGTGCCAGCTCACCACCGACGGAGGAGACCCAGTACTTC
TRBD1	TRBV28	TRBJ1-4	-	CASRHRGIGEKLFF	TGTGCCAGCAGGCACAGGGGGATCGGGGAAAAACTGTTTTTT
-	TRBV5-1	TRBJ1-1	-	CASRTSSGDTEAFF	TGCGCCAGCAGGACCTCATCCGGGGACACTGAAGCTTTCTTT
-	TRBV6-6	TRBJ1-1	many	CASKPLRGSLNTEAFF	TGTGCCAGCAAACCTTTACGCGGATCATTGAACACTGAAGCTTTCTTT
TRBD1	TRBV29-1	TRBJ1-1	many	CSAGQGETEAFF	TGCAGCGCTGGACAGGGCGAGACTGAAGCTTTCTTT
-	TRBV6-2/TRBV6-3	TRBJ1-6	few	CASSGSSPLHF	TGTGCCAGCAGTGGAAGCTCACCCCTCCACTTT
TRBD2	TRBV20-1	TRBJ2-7	-	CSARRLAGDSYEQYF	TGCAGTGCTAGAAGACTAGCGGGCGACTCCTACGAGCAGTACTTC
TRBD2	TRBV11-3	TRBJ2-5	many	CASTTLAGGGETQYF	TGTGCCAGCACAACCTTAGCGGGAGGAGGAGAGACCCAGTACTTC
-	TRBV7-9	TRBJ1-3	many	CASSLLGGSGNTIYF	TGTGCCAGCAGTCTATTGGGTGGCTCTGGAAACACCATATATTTT
TRBD2	TRBV7-6	TRBJ2-5	many	CASSIGTSGSRGKTQYF	TGTGCCAGCAGTATTGGGACTAGCGGGAGCAGAGGAAAGACCCAGTACTTC
-	TRBV29-1	TRBJ2-5	many	CSAGVGQETQYF	TGCAGCGCTGGGGTCGGTCAAGAGACCCAGTACTTC
-	TRBV4-3	TRBJ2-3	many	CASSQVTTLTDTQYF	TGCGCCAGCAGCCAAGTGACTACCCTCACAGATACGCAGTATTTT
TRBD2	TRBV12-3/TRBV12-4	TRBJ2-5	-	CASSPEVAGDLPETQYF	TGTGCCAGCAGTCCCGAAGTAGCGGGGGACCTGCCGGAGACCCAGTACTTC
-	TRBV7-2	TRBJ2-1	many	CASSRRRSSYNEQFF	TGTGCCAGCAGCCGGAGAAGAAGCTCCTACAATGAGCAGTTCTTC
TRBD2	TRBV18	TRBJ2-3	many	CASSPLASGTTDTQYF	TGTGCCAGCTCACCGCTTGCTAGCGGGACGACAGATACGCAGTATTTT
-	TRBV12-3/TRBV12-4	TRBJ2-1	-	CASSLLGGNEQFF	TGTGCCAGCAGTTTACTAGGTGGCAATGAGCAGTTCTTC
TRBD1	TRBV6-2/TRBV6-3	TRBJ2-7	many	CASTTYFRDRPHSYEQYF	TGTGCCAGCACCACCTACTTCCGGGACAGGCCTCACTCCTACGAGCAGTACTTC